This TCR beta chain was sequenced in a study of Ad26.COV2.S vaccination and SARS-CoV-2 variants. General study points: Reportedly, spike-specific CD8+ and CD4+ T cell responses achieved substantial breadth once vaccination had taken place. Placebo recipients showed lower spike-specific TCR breadth than vaccinees.

Note on this clone: The antigen remains unidentified.

Data came from immunoSEQ multiplex PCR; TCRdb stores just in-frame clones and leaves some out. The sample consists of 300,000 to 400,000 clones, about nine tenths of them appearing once. Treatment defined: around 19 received Ad26.COV2.S at low or high dose, single or two shots; five or six received placebo; per-sample allocation not given. After the first vaccine or placebo injection, samples were drawn on day 63. The germline CDR1 and CDR2 sequences are SGHRS and YFSETQ. This CDR3 has 15 amino acids. The V end was cut by 4 bases, the J end by 2 bases, with 15 bases between. The sequence was collected from a person between 18 and 60 years old who received the Ad26.COV2.S COVID-19 vaccine or a placebo. The chain uses TRBV5-1 and TRBJ2-5; D perhaps matches TRBD1 (5 bases). Source: peripheral blood, taken in a trial of Ad26.COV2.S vaccine versus placebo. This chain's CDR3 is CASSVDSVWQETQYF. CDR3 sequence (DNA): TGCGCCAGCAGCGTCGACAGTGTATGGCAAGAGACCCAGTACTTC.